Below, one T cell receptor beta chain is given with its context. This clone's antigen is unknown. Base qualities were left out, and no much larger clone turns up one base away. This specimen comes from a study of shared clonotypes between healthy human individuals (dated by TCRdb to the early 2020s). Context from the whole study: Three men and a couple of women, aged 18 to 49 years, made up the cohort. Between about 0.85 and 8.9 billion PBMCs per donor were obtained by leukapheresis. To estimate repertoire size and how much clonotype sharing occurs between individuals, the study deeply sequenced the blood TCR repertoires of five or six healthy adults. For each donor, three plates each were used for CD4 naive and CD4 memory, two plates were used for CD8 naive, and one plate was used for CD8 memory. To increase sequencing depth and limit assay-specific biases, different laboratories used diverse techniques to prepare libraries and sequence TCR repertoires.

What the research found in general, with its limitations: Compared with non-shared clonotypes, clonotypes shared by all four sorted-subset donors had higher generation probabilities. When a few donors were compared, the shared fraction of clonotypes was around 5% for naive CD4, around 3.6% for naive CD8, more than 2% for memory CD4, and around 0.37% for memory CD8. Sampling was limited to blood, and TCR repertoires in tissue likely differ from TCR repertoires in blood. Rarefaction of sorted-subset datasets indicated incomplete sequencing despite the large sequencing depth. The genetic and exposure-history diversity represented was limited by the small number of donors. Pairwise subsampling led to the expectation that sequencing depth would affect the degree of clonotype sharing among donors. Estimated clonotype richness was generally larger for naive than for memory subsets.

Donors were healthy HIV-negative adults with no recently reported acute infections or vaccinations. Every donor was a Caucasian adult living in Nashville, Tennessee, USA. CD4+ T cells were enriched through magnetic negative selection, after which naive cells were positively selected on CD45RA and the remaining negative fraction served as the memory subset. Blood was obtained by leukapheresis, after which PBMCs were separated by Ficoll-Histopaque density gradient centrifugation and cryopreserved in liquid nitrogen vapor phase. Analytical flow cytometry was used to check the purity and quantity of each magnetically sorted T cell population. Each sorted fraction had its genomic DNA isolated and then quantified by UV absorbance on a Nanodrop 2000c. Via the germline V gene, CDR1 is MDHEN and CDR2 SYDVKM. The CDR3, cysteine through phenylalanine, is 15 amino acids long. Solely the CDR3 DNA is kept, with 45 bases framed from the first base. V is shortened by 7 bases, J by 5 bases, and the region joining them spans 18 bases.

TCR CDR3 regions were amplified from genomic DNA by multiplex PCR using the deep immunoSEQ assay. Extracted genomic DNA from each cell subset was spread evenly across all wells of several immunoSEQ 96-well plates, with each plate serving as a replicate. For sorted subsets, approximately 210 ng of genomic DNA, equivalent to around 31,000 T cell genomes, went into each replicate PCR. Purified libraries were quantified with a Qubit 3.0 fluorometer, sized on a Bioanalyzer 2100, and re-quantified with the KAPA Library Quantification kit. A separate single-read 150-cycle Illumina NextSeq 550 flow cell was used to sequence each immunoSEQ 96-well plate. The paper's processing steps were these. Because only junctional sequences without quality scores were contained in the immunoSEQ output, filtering matching that applied to full-length reads could not be performed. To assign V/J genes and CDR3, sequences were annotated using PyIR, a Python wrapper for IgBLAST v1.9, with IMGT germline references. Reads were filtered out if the reads had weak V/J assignments (E-value above 1e-6), no CDR3, stop codons, out-of-frame junctions, or ambiguous translated residues. V3J clonotypes were defined as sequences sharing an identical inferred V gene, J gene, and CDR3 amino acid sequence. Percentage overlap between repertoires was calculated by dividing the number of shared unique clonotypes by the size of the smaller repertoire. RTK rarefaction, the Chao1 estimator, and Recon v2.1 estimates of unobserved clonotypes were used to assess repertoire richness. Generation probabilities were computed with OLGA for all TCRbeta clonotypes obtained by the gDNA method from several donors. TCRdb retrieved this table from immuneACCESS and kept in-frame rearrangements only. Not all clones are present; in checked studies, unresolved V genes account for under half, and no reason is known for the remainder. The V and J calls and the clone size are those of that table, but D and trimming were determined from the DNA. The sample table shows approximately 2.5 million clones, and 93% are seen once. Approximately 0.36% of the sample goes to the ten largest clones.

Input material: naive CD4+ T cells from PBMCs. The sample's cell subset or site, from its label and the paper: CD45RA+ positively selected. This sequence originates from a man between 18 and 35 years old in good health. Some clones in this sample may be carry-over from other donors' samples. Recombination connected TRBV28 to TRBJ2-1, with TRBD1 tentatively as D gene (7 bases match). The sequenced DNA is TGTGCCAGCATCCCGGGGGACAGACCTAACAATGAGCAGTTCTTC. It is translated as CASIPGDRPNNEQFF. The CDR3, completed at both ends by the reference TRBV28 and TRBJ2-1 genes, gives the full variable domain DVKVTQSSRYLVKRTGEKVFLECVQDMDHENMFWYRQDPGLGLRLIYFSYDVKMKEKGDIPEGYSVSREKKERFSLILESASTNQTSMYLCASIPGDRPNNEQFFGPGTRLTVL.